This TCR beta chain was identified during a study of Ad26.COV2.S vaccination and SARS-CoV-2 variants. About the study: The COV1001 Ad26.COV2.S trial arm included the donor. The study's findings and limits: Reportedly, spike-specific CD8+ and CD4+ T cell responses achieved substantial breadth once vaccination had taken place.

Details on this clone: Its antigen is undetermined.

Treatment of the sample: about 20 received Ad26.COV2.S at low or high dose, single or two shots; 5 received placebo; per-sample allocation not given. On day 63 after the first injection, vaccine and placebo recipients gave samples. An adult of 18-55 years in Boston served as donor. CDR3 size: 14 residues. V was cut by 6 bases and J by 4 bases, with 15 bases left in between. Germline V gene sequence: CDR1 LGHDT, CDR2 YNNKEL (reference sequence). Sequenced by immunoSEQ multiplex PCR; TCRdb stores in-frame clones only, minus some. The repertoire has hundreds of thousands of clones, approximately 88% of them found once; the top ten carry about 1.5%.

The sample in question was peripheral blood, obtained in a trial of Ad26.COV2.S vaccine versus placebo. The receptor's source is a person aged 18 to 59 who received the Ad26.COV2.S COVID-19 vaccine or a placebo. This chain uses TRBV3-1 (or the pseudogene TRBV3-2) with TRBJ2-5; maybe TRBD1 (6 bases). This chain's CDR3 is CASRGNRESETQYF. DNA of the CDR3: TGTGCCAGCAGAGGGAACAGGGAGTCAGAGACCCAGTACTTC.